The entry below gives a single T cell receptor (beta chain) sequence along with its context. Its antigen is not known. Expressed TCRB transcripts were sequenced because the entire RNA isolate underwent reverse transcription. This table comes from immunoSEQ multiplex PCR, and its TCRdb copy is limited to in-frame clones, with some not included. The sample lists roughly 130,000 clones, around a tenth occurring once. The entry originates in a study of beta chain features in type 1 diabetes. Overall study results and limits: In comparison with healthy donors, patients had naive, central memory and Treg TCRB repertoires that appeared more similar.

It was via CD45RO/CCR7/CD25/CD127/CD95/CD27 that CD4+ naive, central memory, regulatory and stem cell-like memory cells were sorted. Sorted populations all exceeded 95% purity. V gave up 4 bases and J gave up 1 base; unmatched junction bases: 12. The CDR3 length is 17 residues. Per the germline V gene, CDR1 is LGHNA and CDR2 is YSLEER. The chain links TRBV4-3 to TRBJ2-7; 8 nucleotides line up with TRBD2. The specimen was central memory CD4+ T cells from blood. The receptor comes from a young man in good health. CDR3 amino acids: CASSRPPGGERSYEQYF. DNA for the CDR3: TGCGCCAGCAGCCGCCCGCCCGGGGGGGAAAGGTCCTACGAGCAGTACTTC.